This TCR beta chain was recovered during a study of radiation and T cells in renal cell carcinoma. Study-wide context: Nephrectomy followed 15 Gy stereotactic body radiation by 4 weeks.

To note about this clone: Its cognate antigen is unknown.

General study results and limits: Baseline intratumoral clonotype presence is unknown without pretreatment biopsies. In blood, top tumor clones expanded by 2 weeks, shrinking by 4.

Germline-derived CDR1 and CDR2 are SGDLS and YYNGEE. Trimming took 0 bases from V and 8 from J, leaving 15 bases between them. CDR3 size: 15 residues. Some clones are missing from TCRdb's copy, which holds only in-frame ones; the method was immunoSEQ multiplex PCR. The sample holds some 120,000 clones, roughly four fifths seen once. Time point: blood 2 weeks post-SBRT. The treatment was: 15 Gy SBRT to primary tumor, nephrectomy 4 weeks later. The patient's renal cell carcinoma had clear cell pathology. The TCR comes from a man aged 45-65 years with renal cell carcinoma. The chain recombines TRBV9 with TRBJ1-3; D ambiguous. The sequencing here drew on blood, taken from a patient whose treatment included radiotherapy and nephrectomy. In DNA, the CDR3 is TGTGCCAGCAGCGTAGTTGGCAATCTACATGACACCATATATTTT. The encoded protein is CASSVVGNLHDTIYF. Full variable domain (outside the CDR3, taken from reference TRBV9 and TRBJ1-3): DSGVTQTPKHLITATGQRVTLRCSPRSGDLSVYWYQQSLDQGLQFLIQYYNGEERAKGNILERFSAQQFPDLHSELNLSSLELGDSALYFCASSVVGNLHDTIYFGEGSWLTVV.